Below are 25 T cell receptor beta chains sequenced from a single sample in a study of T-cell reconstitution after alpha-beta-depleted transplantation in children. As it was prepared, the TCRbeta library received unique molecular identifiers. TCRdb fed the PCR reads into MiXCR, producing one record per CDR3 protein. The sample contains 120,000 or so distinct CDR3 sequences, 20% to 25% of which appear only once. The sequencing used PBMCs, mostly from graft donor cells, collected 180 days after TCRalphabeta/CD19-depleted stem cell transplant. All receptors derive from a male patient aged 2-15 years who had a stem cell transplant for chronic granulomatous disease, so the T cells may come from the graft donor.

J is TRBJ1-1 and V is TRBV20-1; D is unresolved. This CDR3 region has 10 residues. Deletions cut 3 bases from V and 6 bases from J, with 5 bases between. Germline values: CDR1 DFQATT, CDR2 SNEGSKA (reference sequence). The CDR3 nucleotides read TGCAGTGCTAGTAGAGCTGAAGCTTTCTTT. Residues: CSASRAEAFF.

This clonotype has at least ten counts. This chain links TRBV7-6 with TRBJ2-5; 9 nucleotides match TRBD2. The CDR3 extends over 14 amino acids. CDR1 is SGHVS, CDR2 FNYEAQ, per germline. V lost 3 bases, J lost 5 bases, and 4 bases stayed unmatched. CDR3 nucleotide sequence: TGTGCCAGCAGCTTCTTGACTAGCGGCGAGACCCAGTACTTC. Residues: CASSFLTSGETQYF.

This clonotype showed up just a few times. The chain carries TRBV5-6 and TRBJ1-5, with D possibly matching TRBD1 (5 bases). Germline V gene lookup returns CDR1 SGHDT and CDR2 YYEEEE. With 0 bases removed from V and 7 bases from J, the gap between germline ends came to 14 bases. The CDR3 sequence is 15 residues long. The chain's CDR3 is CASSLALRVGQPQHF. The DNA of the CDR3 is TGTGCCAGCAGCTTGGCCCTCAGGGTAGGGCAGCCCCAGCATTTT.

This clonotype was detected once. The rearrangement links TRBV9 to TRBJ2-1, with D unclear. This CDR3 has 16 residues. Germline CDR1 SGDLS, CDR2 YYNGEE. V was pared by 0 bases and J by 7 bases, with 17 bases between. In DNA, the CDR3 is TGTGCCAGCAGCGTAGGTGTTCAAAGTGGGGTAAATGAGCAGTTCTTC. This codes for CASSVGVQSGVNEQFF.

This clonotype was counted only a few times. The chain couples TRBV5-1 to TRBJ2-2; D unresolved. Germline assignment: CDR1 SGHRS and CDR2 YFSETQ. The V and J ends lost 4 bases and 6 bases respectively, with 10 bases between them. There are 13 residues in the CDR3. The CDR3 here is CASSRPWSGELFF. CDR3 DNA: TGCGCCAGCAGCCGCCCTTGGTCCGGGGAGCTGTTTTTT.

This clonotype was seen many times. The chain carries TRBV27 and TRBJ2-1; no clear D. Trimming took off 1 base at V and 5 bases at J, with 6 bases between the two ends. The CDR3 is made up of 13 amino acids. Germline V gene lookup returns CDR1 MNHEY and CDR2 SMNVEV (reference sequence). The CDR3 here is CASSLYPDNEQFF. In nucleotides, the CDR3 is TGTGCCAGCAGTTTATACCCAGACAATGAGCAGTTCTTC.

The genes are TRBV12-3 or TRBV12-4 and TRBJ1-3; tentative D call: TRBD1 (5 bases). V was trimmed by 2 bases and J by 2 bases, leaving 13 bases between them. The CDR3 is 16 residues long. As DNA, the CDR3 is TGTGCCAGCAGTTTATATGGGGGTAGACCTGGAAACACCATATATTTT. The encoded protein is CASSLYGGRPGNTIYF.

The genes are TRBV5-1 and TRBJ1-2; weak D call: TRBD1 (5 bases). The germline V and J ends were trimmed by 4 bases and 6 bases, with 7 bases remaining between them. This CDR3 spans 11 amino acids. Germline assignment: CDR1 SGHRS and CDR2 YFSETQ. CDR3 protein: CASSGRDGYTF. The DNA of the CDR3 is TGCGCCAGCAGCGGCAGGGATGGCTACACCTTC. The full variable domain, rest sourced from reference TRBV5-1 and TRBJ1-2, is KAGVTQTPRYLIKTRGQQVTLSCSPISGHRSVSWYQQTPGQGLQFLFEYFSETQRNKGNFPGRFSGRQFSNSRSEMNVSTLELGDSALYLCASSGRDGYTFGSGTRLTVV.

In this sample, this clonotype turned up many times. This chain connects TRBV29-1 to TRBJ2-3; TRBD2 matches at 7 bases. CDR1 and CDR2 (germline): SQVTM, ANQGSEA. With 2 bases clipped from V and 8 bases from J, the junction kept 16 bases outside the gene matches. The CDR3 has 16 amino acids. The CDR3 sequence is CSVETYDGGYPGTQYF. For the CDR3, the DNA is TGCAGCGTTGAAACGTATGACGGGGGGTACCCGGGTACGCAGTATTTT.

This clonotype has only a few counts. The chain combines TRBV20-1 with TRBJ1-1; 8 nucleotides line up with TRBD1. With V trimmed by 3 bases and J by 5 bases, 8 bases remained unmatched. Germline-derived CDR1 and CDR2 are DFQATT and SNEGSKA (reference sequence). The CDR3 totals 14 residues. The CDR3: CSARRGQGKTEAFF. In DNA form, the CDR3 reads TGCAGTGCTAGGCGAGGACAGGGCAAGACTGAAGCTTTCTTT.

This clonotype occurred once. The chain uses TRBV7-9 and TRBJ2-5, with D tentatively TRBD2 (6 bases). V shed 3 bases and J shed 4 bases, with 9 bases lying between them. Germline CDR1 reads SEHNR; CDR2 reads FQNEAQ (reference sequence). This CDR3 region has 13 residues. CDR3 bases: TGTGCCAGCAGCTTTGCCGGGGGAGAGACCCAGTACTTC. This translates into CASSFAGGETQYF.

V and J are TRBV28 and TRBJ1-5, with D possibly being TRBD1 (6 bases). Trimming took 6 bases from V and 5 from J, leaving 20 bases between them. CDR1 and CDR2 (germline): MDHEN, SYDVKM. CDR3 length: 16 residues. CDR3 DNA: TGTGCCAGCAGACAAAGGGATAAGGGGGGAGATCAGCCCCAGCATTTT. This sequence encodes CASRQRDKGGDQPQHF.

CDR3 in amino acids: CSASSGRYADTQYF. CDR3 coding DNA: TGCAGTGCTAGTAGCGGGAGGTACGCAGATACGCAGTATTTT. This rearrangement joins TRBV20-1 to TRBJ2-3; 10 bases line up with TRBD2. The CDR3 consists of 14 residues. With 3 bases clipped from V and 4 bases from J, the junction kept 4 bases outside the gene matches. Germline CDR1 and CDR2: DFQATT and SNEGSKA (reference sequence).

This clonotype has ten or more counts. The chain employs TRBV7-9 and TRBJ2-1; D is undetermined. CDR3 length: 11 amino acids. V dropped 2 bases and J dropped 10 bases, with 6 bases sitting between them. Germline lookup yields CDR1 SEHNR and CDR2 FQNEAQ (reference sequence). The CDR3 DNA follows: TGTGCCAGCAGCTTACCGACAGAGCAGTTCTTC. It codes for CASSLPTEQFF.

In DNA form, the CDR3 reads TGCGCCAGCAGCTTGGACAGTCTCCGTGGCTACACCTTC. It translates to CASSLDSLRGYTF. The chain recombines TRBV5-1 with TRBJ1-2; D remains unclear. V dropped 0 bases and J dropped 7 bases, with 10 bases sitting between them. The CDR3 is 13 amino acids. The germline gives CDR1 SGHRS, CDR2 YFSETQ.

This clonotype was detected ten times or more. The genes are TRBV29-1 and TRBJ2-7; D might be TRBD2 (5 bases). The CDR3 covers 15 residues. Germline assignment: CDR1 SQVTM and CDR2 ANQGSEA. Trimming removed 1 base from V and 3 bases from J, with 16 bases in between. The CDR3 sequence is CSVEGGQDTHYEQYF. The CDR3 DNA reads as TGCAGCGTTGAAGGAGGGCAGGATACTCACTACGAGCAGTACTTC.

This clonotype has only a few counts. The V call is TRBV12-3 or TRBV12-4, the J call TRBJ1-2; possible D gene TRBD1, 5 bases. CDR3 length: 15 residues. The V end was cut by 3 bases, the J end by 4 bases, with 15 bases between. CDR3 in DNA: TGTGCCAGCAGTTTCCCACGTCCGGACATCTATGGCTACACCTTC. Residues: CASSFPRPDIYGYTF.

This chain uses TRBV7-2 with TRBJ2-5, with unresolved D. V shed 5 bases and J shed 1 base, with 8 bases lying between them. The CDR3 spans 13 residues. The germline V gene encodes CDR1 SGHTA and CDR2 FQGNSA. CDR3 DNA: TGTGCCAGCAGCCGTTCGGTCCAAGAGACCCAGTACTTC. This sequence encodes CASSRSVQETQYF.

The chain recombines TRBV12-3 or TRBV12-4 with TRBJ2-5; 8 bases fit TRBD2. This CDR3 contains 17 residues. J was trimmed by 0 bases and V by 5 bases; bases with no gene match: 11. The CDR3 region has the DNA TGTGCCAGCAGTCGCGCTACTAGCGGAGGATACCAAGAGACCCAGTACTTC. This sequence encodes CASSRATSGGYQETQYF.

This chain uses TRBV25-1 with TRBJ2-7, with D unresolved. Germline V gene data show CDR1 as MGHDK and CDR2 as SYGVNS. The CDR3 length is 12 residues. V was pared by 7 bases and J by 6 bases, with 13 bases between. The CDR3 bases are TGTGCCAGCAACAAGGATTGGGGCGAGCAGTACTTC. Encoded protein: CASNKDWGEQYF.

This clonotype was found many times. This rearrangement joins TRBV12-3 or TRBV12-4 to TRBJ2-2; the D gene could be TRBD1 or TRBD2 (6 bases each). The germline V and J ends were trimmed by 5 bases and 5 bases, with 15 bases remaining between them. CDR3 length equals 15 residues. CDR3 nucleotide sequence: TGTGCCAGCAGTCCCCCGGGGGCCGGAACCGGGGAGCTGTTTTTT. Its protein is CASSPPGAGTGELFF.

The count of this clonotype is one. The V call is TRBV5-6, the J call TRBJ2-1; D might be TRBD1 (6 bases). Trimming left V 5 bases short and J 11 bases short, with 17 bases between. Germline V CDR1 and CDR2: SGHDT, YYEEEE. The CDR3 loop spans 13 amino acids. CDR3 coding DNA: TGTGCCAGCAGTCCAAAAACAGGGTCCCAGCAGTTCTTC. Translation: CASSPKTGSQQFF.

V gene TRBV5-1 combines with J gene TRBJ2-2; the D gene could be TRBD1 or TRBD2 (5 bases each). V lost 1 base to trimming and J lost 4 bases, with 11 bases between them. This CDR3 has 15 residues. Germline loops: CDR1 SGHRS, CDR2 YFSETQ. CDR3 sequence: CASSLIYGGTGELFF. Written as DNA, the CDR3 is TGCGCCAGCAGCTTGATTTATGGGGGCACCGGGGAGCTGTTTTTT.

This clonotype was detected only once. The V call is TRBV11-2, the J call TRBJ2-3, with TRBD2 as a possible D gene (5 bases). Trimming cost V 5 bases and J 2 bases, with 23 bases left between them. Germline V CDR1 and CDR2: SGHAT, FQNNGV. CDR3 length: 18 residues. The chain's CDR3 is CASSHLFFNERPTDTQYF. The CDR3 DNA reads TGTGCCAGCAGCCACCTTTTTTTTAACGAGCGGCCCACAGATACGCAGTATTTT.

This chain connects TRBV28 to TRBJ2-5; D may match TRBD1 or TRBD2 (5 bases each). V was shortened by 8 bases and J by 5 bases, with 21 bases between the two germline ends. Germline lookup yields CDR1 MDHEN and CDR2 SYDVKM. There are 15 residues in the CDR3. The CDR3 nucleotides read TGTGCCAGCTCTTCCTCCGGGGCAGGGTTGGAGACCCAGTACTTC. This codes for CASSSSGAGLETQYF.